A selection of T cell receptor beta chains follows, all from one sample in a study of T cells in Graves' hyperthyroidism and ophthalmopathy. MiXCR was run by TCRdb on the multiplex PCR reads, yielding one entry per CDR3 protein. This table has 500,000 to 600,000 distinct CDR3 sequences, 46% appearing once. Sequencing was performed on peripheral blood or thyroid tissue (not recorded which). These receptors originate from an adult woman with Graves' disease, either hyperthyroidism or ophthalmopathy (not recorded which). The CDR3 runs from the conserved cysteine through the conserved F or W. A D gene is named only where the DNA matches it firmly. Size tells how often a clone was seen (once, few, many) or the class of an expanded clone, and some rows leave it out.

j_call: TRBJ2-6
d_call: TRBD2
v_call: TRBV19
clone_size: .
cdr3_aa: CATLAGTEAF
cdr3_nt: TGTGCCACACTAGCGGGGACTGAAGCTTTC

j_call: TRBJ1-6
d_call: .
v_call: TRBV7-9
clone_size: many
cdr3_aa: CASSLRQESTLHF
cdr3_nt: TGTGCCAGCAGCCTCCGACAGGAGTCCACCCTCCACTTT

j_call: TRBJ2-7
d_call: TRBD2
v_call: TRBV29-1
clone_size: .
cdr3_aa: CSVEGIAGGPYEQYF
cdr3_nt: TGCAGCGTTGAGGGGATAGCGGGAGGGCCGTACGAGCAGTACTTC

j_call: TRBJ1-2
d_call: .
v_call: TRBV25-1
clone_size: .
cdr3_aa: CASSGGLAYYGYTF
cdr3_nt: TGTGCCAGCAGTGGAGGGCTTGCGTACTATGGCTACACCTTC

j_call: TRBJ2-5
d_call: .
v_call: TRBV10-3
clone_size: .
cdr3_aa: CAIRGRVSETQYF
cdr3_nt: TGTGCCATCCGGGGCAGGGTGTCGGAGACCCAGTACTTC

j_call: TRBJ2-7
d_call: TRBD2
v_call: TRBV7-8
clone_size: .
cdr3_aa: CASSQVPSGGEQYF
cdr3_nt: TGTGCCAGCAGCCAAGTCCCATCGGGGGGCGAGCAGTACTTC

j_call: TRBJ2-7
d_call: .
v_call: TRBV9
clone_size: many
cdr3_aa: CASSTGLPGDEQYF
cdr3_nt: TGTGCCAGCAGCACCGGACTCCCTGGCGACGAGCAGTACTTC

j_call: TRBJ2-7
d_call: TRBD1
v_call: TRBV29-1
clone_size: .
cdr3_aa: CSAATLQGTGEQYF
cdr3_nt: TGCAGCGCGGCCACACTACAGGGGACGGGCGAGCAGTACTTC

j_call: TRBJ2-5
d_call: .
v_call: TRBV7-9
clone_size: many
cdr3_aa: CASSRPLGQRETQYF
cdr3_nt: TGTGCCAGCAGCAGACCGCTCGGACAGAGGGAGACCCAGTACTTC

j_call: TRBJ1-1
d_call: TRBD1
v_call: TRBV6-6
clone_size: .
cdr3_aa: CASSVTGINTEAFF
cdr3_nt: TGTGCCAGCAGCGTGACAGGGATTAACACTGAAGCTTTCTTT

j_call: TRBJ1-5
d_call: TRBD1
v_call: TRBV12-5
clone_size: many
cdr3_aa: CASALTGPNQPQHF
cdr3_nt: TGTGCTAGTGCCTTGACAGGGCCCAATCAGCCCCAGCATTTT

j_call: TRBJ2-7
d_call: .
v_call: TRBV5-1
clone_size: .
cdr3_aa: CASSAPGTGPYEQYF
cdr3_nt: TGCGCCAGCAGCGCACCCGGGACGGGACCCTACGAGCAGTACTTC

j_call: TRBJ2-5
d_call: TRBD2
v_call: TRBV9
clone_size: .
cdr3_aa: CASSVGNGRAETQYF
cdr3_nt: TGTGCCAGCAGCGTAGGCAACGGGAGGGCGGAGACCCAGTACTTC

j_call: TRBJ1-5
d_call: .
v_call: TRBV20-1
clone_size: many
cdr3_aa: CSAESGNQPQHF
cdr3_nt: TGCAGTGCTGAGAGCGGCAATCAGCCCCAGCATTTT

j_call: TRBJ1-2
d_call: .
v_call: TRBV7-2
clone_size: once
cdr3_aa: CASSSARGGYTF
cdr3_nt: TGTGCCAGCAGCTCGGCAAGGGGAGGCTACACCTTC

j_call: TRBJ1-2
d_call: .
v_call: TRBV6-1
clone_size: many
cdr3_aa: CASSQQSYGYTF
cdr3_nt: TGTGCCAGCAGTCAACAGTCCTATGGCTACACCTTC

j_call: TRBJ2-5
d_call: .
v_call: TRBV6-1
clone_size: many
cdr3_aa: CASSILNRAETQYF
cdr3_nt: TGTGCCAGCAGTATACTTAACAGGGCGGAGACCCAGTACTTC

j_call: TRBJ1-1
d_call: .
v_call: TRBV11-2
clone_size: many
cdr3_aa: CASSTDAYRIQAFF
cdr3_nt: TGTGCCAGCAGCACCGATGCCTACAGGATTCAAGCTTTCTTT

j_call: TRBJ1-5
d_call: .
v_call: TRBV7-8
clone_size: .
cdr3_aa: CASSLGLGETQHF
cdr3_nt: TGTGCCAGCAGCCTCGGACTCGGAGAGACCCAGCATTTT

j_call: TRBJ1-1
d_call: .
v_call: TRBV4-1
clone_size: few
cdr3_aa: CASSQELILLTDTEAFF
cdr3_nt: TGCGCCAGCAGCCAAGAGCTTATTCTACTCACGGACACTGAAGCTTTCTTT